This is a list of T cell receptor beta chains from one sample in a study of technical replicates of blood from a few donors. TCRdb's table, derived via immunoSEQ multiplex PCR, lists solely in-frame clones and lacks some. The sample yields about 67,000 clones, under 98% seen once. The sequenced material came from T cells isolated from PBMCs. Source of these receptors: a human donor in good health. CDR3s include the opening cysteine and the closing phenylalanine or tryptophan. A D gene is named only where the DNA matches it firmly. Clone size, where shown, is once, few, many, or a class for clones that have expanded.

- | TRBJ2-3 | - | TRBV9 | CASSVEGDPDTQYF | TGTGCCAGCAGCGTAGAAGGGGATCCAGATACGCAGTATTTT
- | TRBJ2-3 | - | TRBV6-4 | CASSQNDAGASDTQYF | TGTGCCAGCAGTCAAAATGATGCGGGTGCATCAGATACGCAGTATTTT
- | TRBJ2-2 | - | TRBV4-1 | CASSQGRRETGELFF | TGCGCCAGCAGCCAAGGGAGGAGAGAAACCGGGGAGCTGTTTTTT
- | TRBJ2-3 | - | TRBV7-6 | CASSRGGPSTDTQYF | TGTGCCAGCAGCCGAGGGGGACCAAGCACAGATACGCAGTATTTT
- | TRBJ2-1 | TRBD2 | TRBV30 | CAWFSAGYNEQFF | TGTGCCTGGTTCTCAGCGGGATACAATGAGCAGTTCTTC
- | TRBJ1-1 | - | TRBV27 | CASRVNTEAFF | TGTGCCAGCCGAGTTAACACTGAAGCTTTCTTT
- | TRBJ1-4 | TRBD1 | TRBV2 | CASSPPGTGFRNEKLFF | TGTGCCAGCAGTCCACCCGGGACAGGGTTCCGGAATGAAAAACTGTTTTTT
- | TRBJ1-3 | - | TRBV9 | CASSHTRGLRTAGNTIYF | TGTGCCAGCAGCCACACGAGGGGACTTAGAACGGCTGGAAACACCATATATTTT
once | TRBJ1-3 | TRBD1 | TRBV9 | CASSGDRGRGNTIYF | TGTGCCAGCAGCGGGGACAGGGGCCGTGGAAACACCATATATTTT
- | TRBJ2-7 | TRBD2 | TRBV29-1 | CSAEGLAGAYEQYF | TGCAGCGCAGAGGGCCTAGCGGGCGCCTACGAGCAGTACTTC
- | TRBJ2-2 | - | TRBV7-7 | CASSLDAENTGELFF | TGTGCCAGCAGCTTAGACGCAGAGAACACCGGGGAGCTGTTTTTT
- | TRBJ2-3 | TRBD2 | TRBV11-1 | CASSLGTSGISTDTQYF | TGTGCCAGCAGCTTGGGGACCAGCGGGATAAGCACAGATACGCAGTATTTT
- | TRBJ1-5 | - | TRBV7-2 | CASSYTDSPSQPQHF | TGTGCCAGCAGCTATACGGACAGCCCGTCTCAGCCCCAGCATTTT
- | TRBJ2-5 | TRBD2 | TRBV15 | CATSRALTSGRETQYF | TGTGCCACCAGCAGAGCATTGACTAGCGGGAGGGAGACCCAGTACTTC
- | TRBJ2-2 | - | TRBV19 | CASRIGTGFSAGELFF | TGTGCCAGTAGGATAGGAACAGGGTTTTCAGCCGGGGAGCTGTTTTTT
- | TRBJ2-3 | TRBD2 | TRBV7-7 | CASSGTATDTQYF | TGTGCTTCTAGCGGGACGGCAACAGATACGCAGTATTTT
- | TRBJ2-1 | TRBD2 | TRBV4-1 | CASSQVDEREYYNEQFF | TGCGCCAGCAGCCAAGTGGACGAGCGGGAGTACTACAATGAGCAGTTCTTC
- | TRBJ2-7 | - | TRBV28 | CASSPAGGSAYEQYF | TGTGCCAGCAGCCCTGCTGGAGGTTCTGCATACGAGCAGTACTTC
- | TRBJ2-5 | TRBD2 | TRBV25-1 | CASSVAGEKTQYF | TGTGCCAGCAGTGTGGCGGGAGAAAAGACCCAGTACTTC
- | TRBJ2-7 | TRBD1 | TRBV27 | CASSSEPRDRGYYEQYF | TGTGCCAGCAGTTCAGAACCCCGGGACAGGGGTTACTACGAGCAGTACTTC
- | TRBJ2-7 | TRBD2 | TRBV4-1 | CASSQTSVMEQYF | TGCGCCAGCAGCCAGACTAGCGTAATGGAGCAGTACTTC